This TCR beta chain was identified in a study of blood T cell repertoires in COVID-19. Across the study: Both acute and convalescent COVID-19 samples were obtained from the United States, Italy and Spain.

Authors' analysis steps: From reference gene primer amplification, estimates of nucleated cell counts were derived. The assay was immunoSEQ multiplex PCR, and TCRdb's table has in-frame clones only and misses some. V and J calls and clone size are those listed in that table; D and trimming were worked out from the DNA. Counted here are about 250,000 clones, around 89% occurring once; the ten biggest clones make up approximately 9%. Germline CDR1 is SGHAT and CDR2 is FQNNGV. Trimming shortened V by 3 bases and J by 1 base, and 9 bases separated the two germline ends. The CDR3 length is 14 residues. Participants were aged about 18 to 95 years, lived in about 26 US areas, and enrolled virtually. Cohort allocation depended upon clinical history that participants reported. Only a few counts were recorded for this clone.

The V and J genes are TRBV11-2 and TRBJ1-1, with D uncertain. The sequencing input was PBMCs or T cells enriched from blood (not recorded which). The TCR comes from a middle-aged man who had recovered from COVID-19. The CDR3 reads CASSFSGSNTEAFF. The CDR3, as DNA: TGTGCCAGCAGCTTTTCCGGGTCGAACACTGAAGCTTTCTTT.